Given below is one T cell receptor (beta chain) in context. The specificity of this receptor is unknown. The input lacks base qualities; no much larger clone sits a single base away. This record comes from a study of beta chain features in type 1 diabetes (dated by TCRdb to the late 2010s). Background on the whole study: Patients and healthy donors did not differ in mean age, gender distribution, total cell number or subset yield. A total of some 100,000,000 sorted cells were examined across all samples, and the number of cells per subset was strongly correlated with RNA yield. The study compared the TCRB repertoires of sorted circulating CD4+ T cell subsets in recently diagnosed type 1 diabetes patients with those in matched healthy donors. Regulatory and stem cell-like memory subsets were isolated from only 8 patients and about eight healthy donors, whereas naive and central memory subsets came from all 30 or so donors.

Here is what the overall study found, with its caveats: PCR might favor shorter templates, but patient and control samples were amplified and corrected together, so any skew would affect both groups equally. Sequencing cDNA rather than genomic DNA could over-represent highly expressing activated cells, although activation and CD3 levels did not differ between groups. Patients with type 1 diabetes made fewer insertions and deleted more nucleotides at VDJ recombination sites, implying thymic rearrangement abnormalities. In all four CD4+ subsets, TCRB CDR3 length was moderately but significantly shorter in type 1 diabetes patients. Naive, central memory and regulatory TCRB repertoires appeared to be more alike among patients than among healthy donors. Because small numbers of individuals were included in the HLA sub-analyses, any influence of HLA type on TCRB rearrangement was left unresolved.

As encoded in the germline V gene (reference sequence), CDR1 is SEHNR while CDR2 is FQNEAQ. The trim is 2 bases for V and 4 bases for J, with a gap of 11 bases between the germline ends. Taken from cysteine to phenylalanine, the CDR3 has 14 residues. Here the CDR3 DNA is all that survives: 42 bases in frame from base 1. Each donor gave one peripheral blood draw, approximately 110 mL on average, collected into heparinised tubes. A BD FACSAria II was used to sort naive, central memory, regulatory and stem cell-like memory CD4+ T cells with a panel that included CD45RO, CCR7, CD25, CD127, CD95 and CD27. Every sorted population had a purity above 98%. Right away, PBMCs were isolated by Lymphoprep density gradient centrifugation and were stained directly, with no culture step. So that batch effects would be minimized, each experiment stained and sorted samples in pairs, pairing one healthy donor with one patient.

The entire isolated RNA was reverse transcribed using the High Capacity cDNA Reverse Transcription Kit, and thus expressed TCRB transcripts were sequenced. Deep immunoSEQ sequencing was applied to naive, central memory and regulatory T cell samples, giving an average of roughly 3.3 million total reads per sample. Sorted cells were lysed in RLT buffer and RNA was extracted with DNase-treated RNeasy Micro or Mini kits, depending on cell number. Each cell subset was processed on its own to prevent cross-contamination, while patient and healthy donor samples were processed together. The immunoSEQ multiplex PCR was used to amplify TCRB sequences from cDNA, yielding 87-bp fragments that span the CDR3 region. The amplicons were sequenced using the Illumina HiSeq platform. The study's own analysis went as follows. PCR bias was corrected computationally using synthetic template baselines, and reads within Hamming distance 2 were collapsed, with unmergeable singletons discarded. Reads were aligned against IMGT so that V, D and J genes, CDR3 length and insertions or deletions at six rearrangement sites could be assigned. Within each subset, clonotype counts were normalized to sorted cell number, after which true diversity and Gini coefficients were computed with the tcR R package. The overlap coefficient, calculated on TCRB nucleotide sequences, was used to measure repertoire sharing. Out-of-frame TCRB sequences from naive cells were analyzed to stand in for the pre-selection repertoire. TCRdb re-hosts the immuneACCESS table, in-frame sequences only. Its copies lack some clones; in the studies checked, an unresolved V gene accounts for under half of them, and the cause for the rest is not known. V, J and clone size are those of that table, while D and trimming were read from the DNA. The sample yields over 200,000 clones; about a tenth were counted once. 0.017% of the sample is held by the ten biggest clonotypes.

This receptor was identified in a man aged 25 to 45 with type 1 diabetes. Sequencing was performed on naive CD4+ T cells from blood. According to the study, the label for this sample's cell subset or site signals: true naive CD4+ T cells. The rearrangement joined TRBV7-9 to TRBJ2-5; the D gene is possibly TRBD1, with 5 bases matching. The sequence in DNA is TGTGCCAGCAGCTTAATGGGGCAGGGAGAGACCCAGTACTTC. Translated, this is CASSLMGQGETQYF.